Listed below are T cell receptor beta chains from one sample, sequenced in a study of T-cell memory formation after mild COVID-19. TCRdb fed the 5' RACE reads into MiXCR, producing one record per CDR3 protein. The sample carries about 250,000 distinct CDR3 sequences, 15% recorded once. Sequencing was carried out using PBMCs or a T cell subset sorted from them (not recorded which). These receptors were taken from an adult woman who had mild COVID-19 (a few samples of this study predate the infection). Cell type and time point are not known. Each CDR3 is given with its conserved first and last residue. D genes are given only for firm matches. Size is stated for part of the rows, as once, few or many counts, or as a class when the clone is expanded.

cdr3_length	v_call	j_call	d_call	clone_size	cdr3_aa	cdr3_nt
15	TRBV3-1	TRBJ1-5	-	-	CASSQDLPGNQPQHF	TGTGCCAGCAGCCAAGATCTTCCTGGCAATCAGCCCCAGCATTTT
12	TRBV20-1	TRBJ1-2	-	many	CSAHPGDYGYTF	TGCAGTGCTCACCCAGGGGACTATGGCTACACCTTC
15	TRBV10-3	TRBJ2-5	TRBD2	-	CAISSIAGGQETQYF	TGTGCCATCAGTTCAATAGCGGGAGGACAAGAGACCCAGTACTTC
13	TRBV27	TRBJ2-2	-	-	CASRGGNTGELFF	TGTGCCAGCAGAGGCGGGAACACCGGGGAGCTGTTTTTT
14	TRBV20-1	TRBJ2-1	-	once	CSASDGGAYNEQFF	TGCAGTGCTAGCGATGGAGGGGCCTACAATGAGCAGTTCTTC
16	TRBV5-1	TRBJ1-1	-	-	CASSLWGEAMNTEAFF	TGCGCCAGCAGCTTGTGGGGGGAGGCGATGAACACTGAAGCTTTCTTT
14	TRBV12-3/TRBV12-4	TRBJ2-2	-	many	CASSGDESTGELFF	TGTGCCAGCAGCGGGGACGAGAGCACCGGGGAGCTGTTTTTT
13	TRBV3-1	TRBJ1-1	-	-	CASSQHGLTEAFF	TGTGCCAGCAGCCAACATGGGCTCACTGAAGCTTTCTTT
15	TRBV5-1	TRBJ2-1	-	many	CASSLTGPTYNEQFF	TGCGCCAGCAGCTTAACAGGGCCAACCTACAATGAGCAGTTCTTC
14	TRBV12-3/TRBV12-4	TRBJ1-2	-	-	CASTLGGGYYGYTF	TGTGCCAGCACCTTAGGGGGTGGGTACTATGGCTACACCTTC
14	TRBV30	TRBJ2-1	-	-	CAWTAGNSYNEQFF	TGTGCCTGGACGGCAGGGAACTCCTACAATGAGCAGTTCTTC
16	TRBV4-2	TRBJ2-2	-	few	CASSQEASRSAGELFF	TGTGCCAGCAGCCAAGAGGCCAGCCGGTCGGCCGGGGAGCTGTTTTTT
13	TRBV25-1	TRBJ1-6	-	-	CASRKELYSPLHF	TGTGCCAGCAGGAAGGAGTTGTATTCACCCCTCCACTTT
14	TRBV18	TRBJ2-7	-	many	CASSSSGGSYEQYF	TGTGCCAGCAGCTCCAGTGGTGGGTCCTACGAGCAGTACTTC
14	TRBV5-1	TRBJ2-5	-	many	CASSLGTFQETQYF	TGCGCCAGCAGCTTGGGGACGTTTCAAGAGACCCAGTACTTC
13	TRBV4-1	TRBJ1-1	-	many	CASSQDRDTEAFF	TGCGCCAGCAGCCAAGACAGGGATACTGAAGCTTTCTTT
15	TRBV5-4	TRBJ2-4	-	few	CATSDRPVAKNIQYF	TGTGCCACCTCGGACCGACCCGTAGCCAAAAACATTCAGTACTTC
14	TRBV20-1	TRBJ2-7	-	-	CSARGRALSYEQYF	TGCAGTGCTAGAGGTCGAGCTTTATCCTACGAGCAGTACTTC
13	TRBV12-3/TRBV12-4	TRBJ2-5	TRBD1	-	CASSKTGGETQYF	TGTGCCAGCAGTAAGACAGGGGGGGAGACCCAGTACTTC
17	TRBV5-1	TRBJ2-2	TRBD1	-	CASSWVLGQVNTGELFF	TGCGCCAGCAGCTGGGTTTTAGGACAGGTGAACACCGGGGAGCTGTTTTTT